A selection of T cell receptor beta chains follows, all from one sample in a study of technical replicates of blood from a handful of donors. The assay was immunoSEQ multiplex PCR, and TCRdb's table has in-frame clones only and misses some. The sample consists of some 68,000 clones, nearly 97% of them appearing once. The sample taken for sequencing was T cells isolated from PBMCs. These receptors were collected from a human donor in good health. The CDR3 runs from the conserved cysteine through the conserved F or W. Each record gives: J gene, V gene, CDR3 protein.

TRBJ2-7 TRBV30 CAWKEQSAEQYF
TRBJ1-5 TRBV6-1 CASINRDRNQPQHF
TRBJ2-1 TRBV9 CASSVGLAGGLYNEQFF
TRBJ2-7 TRBV7-8 CASSLVGLAGVYEQYF
TRBJ1-1 TRBV5-1 CASTGGGTEAFF
TRBJ1-5 TRBV6-5 CASKDTGVRNQPQHF
TRBJ2-7 TRBV6-1 CASSAAHRGRFLDEQYF
TRBJ1-3 TRBV11-2 CASSPKSPGNTIYF
TRBJ1-1 TRBV5-4 CASSSKTGENTEAFF
TRBJ2-3 TRBV30 CAWSHLASTDTQYF
TRBJ1-5 TRBV27 CASSLSGGGYQPQHF
TRBJ2-7 TRBV4-2 CASSQDWTLRAYEQYF
TRBJ2-1 TRBV7-6 CASSLGGLAGLSYNEQFF
TRBJ2-3 TRBV28 CASEGSPDTQYF
TRBJ1-1 TRBV20-1 CSASRGYEAFF
TRBJ2-7 TRBV13 CASSLSASGGTDEQYF
TRBJ1-2 TRBV20-1 CSARDIYGYTF
TRBJ2-3 TRBV4-1 CASSVRQPDTQYF
TRBJ2-1 TRBV5-6 CASSWVRVSPPQYNEQFF
TRBJ2-1 TRBV2 CASSSRGSSYNEQFF
TRBJ2-7 TRBV4-1 CASSRHRTSGRPNYSYEQYF
TRBJ1-1 TRBV13 CASSRANRRTEFLMNTEAFF
TRBJ2-7 TRBV4-2 CASSQETGGDLYEQYF
TRBJ1-6 TRBV5-4 CASSLAETGVSPLHF
TRBJ2-1 TRBV4-1 CASREGRGGRGEQFF
TRBJ2-2 TRBV6-5 CASSYTPDRTGELFF
TRBJ2-3 TRBV11-3 CASSLEAAGADTQYF
TRBJ2-5 TRBV19 CASRRTGTMVTQYF
TRBJ2-3 TRBV14 CASSLGTDTQYF
TRBJ1-5 TRBV6-6 CASSSPGTGLDQPQHF
TRBJ2-1 TRBV25-1 CASSGGGLYNEQFF
TRBJ2-7 TRBV28 CASITLRGDRGGYEQYF
TRBJ2-7 TRBV4-1 CASSQGSGYEQYF
TRBJ1-1 TRBV30 CAWSVYGNTEAFF
TRBJ2-2 TRBV4-2 CASSQVQAGRTGELFF
TRBJ2-5 TRBV19 CASSILAGGRQETQYF
TRBJ2-7 TRBV29-1 CSALTGYEQYF
TRBJ2-2 TRBV28 CASEPLLRNLGTGELFF
TRBJ1-2 TRBV11-2 CASSSLDSNYGYTF
TRBJ1-2 TRBV20-1 CSAAWGYTF
TRBJ2-5 TRBV7-9 CASSLKPRGGGETQYF
TRBJ2-1 TRBV2 CASSDPREQFF
TRBJ2-7 TRBV18 CASSPSLAGGQYEQYF
TRBJ2-5 TRBV5-1 CASSLAGGRERNQETQYF
TRBJ2-4 TRBV7-2 CASSFSGGLAKNIQYF
TRBJ2-7 TRBV10-2 CASSASVSRGDEQYF
TRBJ2-3 TRBV4-1 CASRWEAGTDTQYF
TRBJ2-3 TRBV6-5 CASSQGHSADTQYF
TRBJ2-1 TRBV14 CASSVSSGGVTYNEQFF
TRBJ1-5 TRBV5-6 CASSLFQGAREPQPQHF
TRBJ2-7 TRBV11-2 CASRPVPRGYYEQYF
TRBJ1-2 TRBV14 CASSQDPPRRARYTF